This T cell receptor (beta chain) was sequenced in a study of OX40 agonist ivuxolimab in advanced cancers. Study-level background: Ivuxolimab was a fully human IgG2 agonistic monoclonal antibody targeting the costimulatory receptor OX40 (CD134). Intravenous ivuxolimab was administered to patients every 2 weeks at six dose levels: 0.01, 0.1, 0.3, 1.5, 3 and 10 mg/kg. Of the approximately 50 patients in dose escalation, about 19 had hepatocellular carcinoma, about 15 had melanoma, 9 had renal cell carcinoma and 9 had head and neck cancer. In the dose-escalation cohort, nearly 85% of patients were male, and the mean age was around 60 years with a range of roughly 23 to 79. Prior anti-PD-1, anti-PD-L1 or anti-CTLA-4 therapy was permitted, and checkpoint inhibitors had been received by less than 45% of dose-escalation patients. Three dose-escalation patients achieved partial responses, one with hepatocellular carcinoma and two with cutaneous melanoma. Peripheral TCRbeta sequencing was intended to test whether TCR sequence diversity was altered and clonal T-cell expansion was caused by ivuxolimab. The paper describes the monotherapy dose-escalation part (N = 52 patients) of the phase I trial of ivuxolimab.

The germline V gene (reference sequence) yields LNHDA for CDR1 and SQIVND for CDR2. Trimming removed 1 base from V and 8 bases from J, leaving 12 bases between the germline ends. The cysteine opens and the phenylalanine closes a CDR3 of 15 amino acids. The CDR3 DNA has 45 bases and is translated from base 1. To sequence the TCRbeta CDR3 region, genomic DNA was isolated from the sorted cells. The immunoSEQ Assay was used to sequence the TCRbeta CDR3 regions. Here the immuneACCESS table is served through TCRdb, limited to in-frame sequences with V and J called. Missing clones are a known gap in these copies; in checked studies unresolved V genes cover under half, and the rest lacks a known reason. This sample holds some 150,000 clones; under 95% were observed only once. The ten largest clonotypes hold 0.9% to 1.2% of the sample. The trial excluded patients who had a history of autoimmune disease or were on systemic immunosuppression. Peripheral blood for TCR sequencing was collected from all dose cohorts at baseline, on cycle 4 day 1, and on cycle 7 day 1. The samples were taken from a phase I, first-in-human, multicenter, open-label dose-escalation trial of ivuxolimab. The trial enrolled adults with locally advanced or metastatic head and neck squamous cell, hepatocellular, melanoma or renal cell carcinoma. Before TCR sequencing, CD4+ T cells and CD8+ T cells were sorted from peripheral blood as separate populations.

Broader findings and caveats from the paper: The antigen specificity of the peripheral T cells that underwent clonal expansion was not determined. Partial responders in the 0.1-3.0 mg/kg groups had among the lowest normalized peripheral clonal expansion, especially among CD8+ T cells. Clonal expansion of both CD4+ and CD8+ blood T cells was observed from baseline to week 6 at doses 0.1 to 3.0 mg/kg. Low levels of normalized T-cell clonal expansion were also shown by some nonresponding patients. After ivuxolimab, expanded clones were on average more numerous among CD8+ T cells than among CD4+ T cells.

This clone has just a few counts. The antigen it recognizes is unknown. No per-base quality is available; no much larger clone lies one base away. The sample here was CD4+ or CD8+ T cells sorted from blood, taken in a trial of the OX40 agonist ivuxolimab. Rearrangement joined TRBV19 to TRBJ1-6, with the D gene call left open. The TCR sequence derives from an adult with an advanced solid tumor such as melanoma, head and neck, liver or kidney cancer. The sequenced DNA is TGTGCCAGTAGTATAGCTTTGCCGCATGATTCACCCCTCCACTTT. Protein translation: CASSIALPHDSPLHF.